Detailed here is one T cell receptor beta chain. Sequencing used immunoSEQ multiplex PCR; TCRdb keeps in-frame clones, though not all of them. The data contain about 16,000 clones, about four fifths of them singletons. These data come from a study of tumor-infiltrating lymphocytes in localized non-small cell lung cancer. Germline V lookup: CDR1 SGDLS, CDR2 YYNGEE. The V end was cut by 0 bases, the J end by 4 bases, with 12 bases between. The CDR3 has 15 residues. The TCR was taken from a human donor with non-small cell lung cancer. The chain carries TRBV9 and TRBJ2-3, with a tentative D call TRBD2 (5 bases). Sequencing was performed on lung tumor tissue. CDR3 amino acids: CASSVGSSIPDTQYF. CDR3 coding DNA: TGTGCCAGCAGCGTAGGGTCTAGCATCCCAGATACGCAGTATTTT.